This T cell receptor (beta chain) originates from a study of blood T cell repertoires in COVID-19. The wider study: The United States, Italy and Spain were the sources of the acute and convalescent COVID-19 samples.

The CDR3 runs to 15 residues. The ends lost 5 bases at V and 4 bases at J; junction bases unmatched: 7. CDR1 is SNHLY and CDR2 is FYNNEI in the germline V gene. Repertoires were generated with immunoSEQ multiplex PCR, while TCRdb's copy carries only in-frame clones and drops some. The table includes about 260,000 clones, 88% detected once. The sample comprised peripheral blood. The receptor was derived from a human donor in a cohort sampled during active COVID-19. V gene TRBV2 combines with J gene TRBJ2-2; the match to TRBD1 covers 7 bases. The CDR3 sequence is CASSSRDSRTGELFF. CDR3 DNA: TGTGCCAGCAGTAGCCGGGACAGCCGCACCGGGGAGCTGTTTTTT.